A selection of T cell receptor beta chains follows, all from one sample in a study of blood T cell repertoires in COVID-19. The data were produced by immunoSEQ multiplex PCR, yet TCRdb's version contains in-frame clones alone and is incomplete. The sample holds 300,000 to 450,000 clones, more than 75% seen once. The sample taken for sequencing was PBMCs or T cells enriched from blood (not recorded which). The receptors derive from a middle-aged man in a cohort exposed to, infected with or recovered from COVID-19 (not recorded which). Both conserved end residues are part of each CDR3. The order of the fields is J gene, clone size, V gene, D gene, CDR3 protein. D genes are given only for firm matches. A clone size is listed for some rows: how often the clone was seen (once, few, many), or a class if it is expanded.

TRBJ1-2 once TRBV4-1 TRBD1 CASSREQGGYGYTF
TRBJ2-2 - TRBV5-1 - CASSLSRANTGELFF
TRBJ2-1 - TRBV2 TRBD1 CATRVDRGTYNEQFF
TRBJ1-2 - TRBV28 - CASNPSGGNTYGYTF
TRBJ2-2 - TRBV18 TRBD1 CASSSADRGTNTGELFF
TRBJ1-2 - TRBV5-1 - CASSPGIGTNYGYTF
TRBJ2-1 - TRBV28 - CASSFWGAGAYNEQFF
TRBJ2-5 - TRBV19 - CASSKGDFMETQYF
TRBJ2-1 - TRBV5-4 TRBD2 CASYHREGREQFF
TRBJ2-7 - TRBV29-1 TRBD1 CSVNTGGTYEQYF
TRBJ2-3 - TRBV11-3 - CASSLGRGTDTQYF
TRBJ2-7 - TRBV7-2 - CASSLGTAPYEQYF
TRBJ1-1 few TRBV19 - CASSIRGRSEAFF
TRBJ2-5 - TRBV7-2 - CASSLIGVLYQETQYF
TRBJ2-3 - TRBV7-3 - CASSPQRGTDTQYF
TRBJ1-1 - TRBV30 - CAWSVDQRREAFF
TRBJ2-7 - TRBV2 - CASKAAVGSYEQYF
TRBJ2-2 - TRBV5-6 - CASSSRLRAGELFF
TRBJ2-3 once TRBV6-4 TRBD1 CASRYYRGWHGTQYF
TRBJ1-5 - TRBV5-4 - CASSLAGSQPQHF
TRBJ2-2 - TRBV5-1 TRBD1 CASSYDRATGELFF
TRBJ1-3 - TRBV19 - CASHPGGNTIYF
TRBJ1-2 - TRBV5-6 - CASSLGRLNNYGYTF
TRBJ2-2 - TRBV2 - CASTETDTGELFF
TRBJ2-6 - TRBV6-2/TRBV6-3 TRBD2 CASSYSPSGGRSGANVLTF
TRBJ1-1 - TRBV2 - CASRETGLRNTEAFF
TRBJ1-1 - TRBV5-5 - CASSLGFSRLNTEAFF
TRBJ1-2 - TRBV2 TRBD1 CASRGQGGKYGYTF
TRBJ1-1 - TRBV9 - CASSGKVETEAFF
TRBJ2-7 - TRBV2 TRBD2 CASSGAGVGEQYF
TRBJ1-6 - TRBV3-1/TRBV3-2 TRBD1 CASSQGDRENSPLHF
TRBJ2-1 - TRBV24-1 TRBD2 CATSDSRLAGVTEQFF
TRBJ2-7 - TRBV28 - CASSPPGYEQYF
TRBJ1-2 once TRBV5-1 - CASSPGQRANYGYTF
TRBJ1-5 few TRBV3-1/TRBV3-2 - CASSQDPGGNQPQHF
TRBJ1-1 few TRBV29-1 - CSVGVGNTEAFF
TRBJ2-7 - TRBV6-5 - CASSYSASKTYEQYF
TRBJ1-3 once TRBV6-5 TRBD1 CASMTTGNSGNTIYF
TRBJ2-1 - TRBV10-3 TRBD2 CAIGDLSGSGHNEQFF
TRBJ1-5 - TRBV15 - CATSRPPRVQGYSNQPQHF
TRBJ2-3 - TRBV5-4 TRBD2 CASPSGIDTDTQYF
TRBJ2-7 - TRBV5-1 TRBD1 CASSASTGGAPYEQYF
TRBJ1-2 - TRBV27 - CASSSLGRSGYGYTF
TRBJ1-1 - TRBV27 - CASSLSPDRGGEAFF
TRBJ2-3 once TRBV18 TRBD1 CASSPGQGGTDTQYF
TRBJ2-7 - TRBV7-8 - CASSLDRYYEQYF
TRBJ1-1 - TRBV20-1 - CSARRQHEAFF
TRBJ2-1 once TRBV7-9 - CASSLNEGYNEQFF
TRBJ1-4 - TRBV7-2 TRBD1 CASSSTGVGGEKLFF
TRBJ2-7 - TRBV5-1 TRBD2 CASSLDWTSGYEQYF
TRBJ1-1 - TRBV19 - CASTPGQGTEAFF
TRBJ2-1 once TRBV2 - CASSVNEGVPDEQFF
TRBJ2-7 - TRBV7-2 - CASSLYGRGYEQYF
TRBJ2-3 - TRBV11-2 - CASSQPTGGTDTQYF